A single sample is the source of the 4 T cell receptor beta chains below, sequenced in a study of blood T cells in healthy people across ages. A second about 7 to 12 cycle PCR used barcoded and J-beta primers. MiXCR was run by TCRdb on the 5' RACE reads, yielding one entry per CDR3 protein. The data show more than 1.4 million distinct CDR3 sequences, with 40% to 50% seen just once and roughly 7.9% held by the top ten. Specimen: blood. The receptors were sampled from a woman aged 18 to 35 in good health.

The chain links TRBV20-1 to TRBJ2-7; 8 positions agree with TRBD2. This CDR3 contains 14 residues. Germline CDR1 and CDR2: DFQATT and SNEGSKA (reference sequence). V was clipped by 6 bases and J by 7 bases; unmatched bases: 14. The CDR3 DNA sequence: TGCAGTGCGCTTCGGGGGCTAGCGGGCAATGAGCAGTACTTC. This codes for CSALRGLAGNEQYF.

This clonotype was counted only a few times. V usage is TRBV6-5 and J usage is TRBJ1-2, with 7 bases matching TRBD1. V lost 5 bases and J lost 4; bases outside the gene matches: 4. The germline CDR1 and CDR2 sequences are MNHEY and SVGAGI. This CDR3 is built from 13 residues. In nucleotides, the CDR3 is TGTGCCAGCAGTCAGACAGGGACCTATGGCTACACCTTC. This translates into CASSQTGTYGYTF.

The chain joins TRBV6-5 to TRBJ2-1; D perhaps matches TRBD1 (5 bases). The CDR3 totals 15 residues. V was cut by 5 bases and J by 0 bases, with 11 bases left in between. Germline assignment: CDR1 MNHEY and CDR2 SVGAGI. DNA of the CDR3: TGTGCCAGCAGTCGACAGCCGAGCTCCTACAATGAGCAGTTCTTC. This encodes CASSRQPSSYNEQFF.

This clonotype was observed a handful of times. The chain joins TRBV6-1 to TRBJ1-1, with no clear D. This CDR3 has 16 amino acids. V was trimmed by 8 bases and J by 4 bases, leaving 23 bases between them. Germline CDR1 is MNHNS and CDR2 is SASEGT. This CDR3 reads CASLPEAEYGITEAFF. In DNA, the CDR3 is TGTGCCAGCCTTCCTGAGGCGGAATACGGGATCACTGAAGCTTTCTTT.